This TCR beta chain was recorded in a study of blood T cell repertoires in COVID-19. Study context: The United States, Italy and Spain were the sources of the acute and convalescent COVID-19 samples. The cDNA or gDNA used as material had been derived from T cells, B-cell-depleted T cells, or PBMCs.

Using immunoSEQ multiplex PCR, the repertoire was profiled, and TCRdb retains in-frame clones only, with some absent. The sample shows about 220,000 clones, 80% to 90% of them seen only once. The source of this sequence is a man aged 45 to 65 with active or convalescent COVID-19. Input material: peripheral blood.

The CDR3 loop reads CASSVAPPGQGFGELFF. The DNA for the CDR3 is TGTGCCAGCAGCGTAGCTCCGCCCGGACAGGGGTTCGGGGAGCTGTTTTTT. The chain couples TRBV9 to TRBJ2-2; 9 bases fit TRBD1. The J segment lost 7 bases and the V segment lost 0 bases, leaving 10 bases of the junction unmatched. The CDR3 is 17 amino acids. The germline CDR1 and CDR2 sequences are SGDLS and YYNGEE.